These 30 T cell receptor beta chains were sequenced from one sample in a study of read filtering for tumor transcriptome and immune sequencing (dated by TCRdb to the early 2020s). The instrument given in TCRdb is Illumina HiSeq 4000. Starting from roughly 370 ng RNA, TCR libraries were constructed with the Immunoverse kit using molecular barcoded adaptors that cover the alpha/delta and beta/gamma chains. TCRdb reanalyzed the raw reads on its own, using fastp at Q25 for trimming and MiXCR for clone calling, and kept in-frame beta chains. Merged by CDR3 protein, the rows form single entries marked with the most common genes and DNA. The sample table holds some 40,000 distinct CDR3 sequences, of which about 14% were seen once. The ten largest make up 18% of the sample. Sequencing was done on a sample of a population of CD138-negative cells sorted from bone marrow. The cell subset or site label on this specimen signifies: bone marrow mononuclear cells depleted of CD138+ plasma/myeloma cells by negative magnetic selection. These receptors all come from a donor at least 40 years old with multiple myeloma.

The table lists this clonotype with many counts. For the CDR3, the DNA is TGTGCCAGTGCCGGGACTAGGACAGATACGCAGTATTTT. This gives the protein CASAGTRTDTQYF. The J gene is TRBJ2-3, the V gene TRBV2, with 8 bases aligning to TRBD2. The CDR3 runs to 13 residues. In germline, CDR1 is SNHLY, CDR2 FYNNEI. J lost 3 bases, V lost 9 bases, and 5 bases had no gene match.

This clonotype showed up many times. The chain has TRBV27 and TRBJ1-4; D is unresolved. Germline V lookup: CDR1 MNHEY, CDR2 SMNVEV (reference sequence). The CDR3 loop spans 10 amino acids. V was shortened by 6 bases and J by 7 bases, with 3 bases between the two germline ends. CDR3 nucleotide sequence: TGTGCCAGCAGGAGTGAAAAACTGTTTTTT. This translates into CASRSEKLFF. The full variable domain, completed using reference TRBV27 and TRBJ1-4, is EAQVTQNPRYLITVTGKKLTVTCSQNMNHEYMSWYRQDPGLGLRQIYYSMNVEVTDKGDVPEGYKVSRKEKRNFPLILESPSPNQTSLYFCASRSEKLFFGSGTQLSVL.

This clonotype was recorded many times. The chain employs TRBV2 and TRBJ1-5, with D unclear. The CDR3 length is 11 residues. Deletions cut 3 bases from V and 11 bases from J, with 8 bases between. CDR1 and CDR2 from the germline V gene are SNHLY and FYNNEI. DNA for the CDR3: TGTGCCAGCAGTGATACATCAGCCCAGCATTTT. The encoded protein is CASSDTSAQHF.

This clonotype was seen many times. This chain connects TRBV30 to TRBJ1-1; possibly TRBD1 for D (6 bases). The CDR3 totals 13 residues. V lost 4 bases and J 4 bases, leaving 13 bases between the germline ends. Per germline, CDR1 GTSNPN and CDR2 SVGIG (reference sequence). CDR3 region: CAWNREGFTEAFF. In DNA, the CDR3 is TGTGCCTGGAACAGGGAAGGTTTCACTGAAGCTTTCTTT. The whole variable domain, remainder taken from reference TRBV30 and TRBJ1-1, is SQTIHQWPATLVQPVGSPLSLECTVEGTSNPNLYWYRQAAGRGLQLLFYSVGIGQISSEVPQNLSASRPQDRQFILSSKKLLLSDSGFYLCAWNREGFTEAFFGQGTRLTVV.

This clonotype was seen ten or more times. The rearrangement links TRBV6-1 to TRBJ2-5; 7 bases align to TRBD1. From germline, CDR1 is MNHNS and CDR2 SASEGT. The CDR3 runs to 14 residues. With 6 bases clipped from V and 2 bases from J, the junction kept 6 bases outside the gene matches. Here the CDR3 reads CASRGTVIQETQYF. For the CDR3, the DNA is TGTGCCAGCAGGGGGACAGTTATACAAGAGACCCAGTACTTC.

This clonotype has only a few counts. The CDR3 loop is CASSHDSKETQYF. CDR3 in DNA: TGTGCCAGCAGCCATGACAGTAAAGAGACCCAGTACTTC. This chain joins TRBV3-1 and TRBJ2-5; D might be TRBD1 (5 bases). The CDR3 contains 13 residues. Germline-derived CDR1 and CDR2 are LGHDT and YNNKEL (reference sequence). Trimming took off 3 bases at V and 3 bases at J, with 8 bases between the two ends.

This clonotype appeared many times. The chain uses TRBV4-3 and TRBJ2-2; D is possibly TRBD2 (5 bases). Per germline, CDR1 LGHNA and CDR2 YSLEER. V was pared by 4 bases and J by 3 bases, with 12 bases between. CDR3 size: 15 residues. The CDR3 DNA reads TGCGCCAGCAGCCGATCGAGGGTGGACACCGGGGAGCTGTTTTTT. Amino acid sequence: CASSRSRVDTGELFF.

Concerning this clonotype itself: Mismatch with germline at one junction end may stem from a read error. This chain uses TRBV4-2 with TRBJ1-6, with D unresolved. Germline V CDR1 and CDR2: LGHNA, YNFKEQ. CDR3 length equals 14 residues. In DNA, the CDR3 is TGTGCCAGCAGCCAAGTTTTCGCTGGCTCACCCCCCCACTTT. Residues: CASSQVFAGSPPHF.

This clonotype was seen repeatedly, ten times or more. The CDR3, as DNA: TGTGCCAGCAGCTTAGATGGTAAACAGCCCCAGCATTTT. The encoded protein is CASSLDGKQPQHF. The V call is TRBV7-9, the J call TRBJ1-5; D gene unclear. CDR1 is SEHNR, CDR2 FQNEAQ, per germline (reference sequence). Trimming removed 1 base at V and 7 bases at J, with 8 bases between. The CDR3 consists of 13 residues.

There are many counts of this clonotype. This rearrangement joins TRBV19 to TRBJ1-5, with D perhaps TRBD1 (6 bases). CDR1 and CDR2 (germline): LNHDA, SQIVND (reference sequence). Trimming cost V 5 bases and J 11 bases, with 22 bases left between them. The CDR3 consists of 15 residues. CDR3 DNA: TGTGCCAGTAGTCTACAGGGTTCCCTTCCTTTAGCCCAGCATTTT. Translating gives CASSLQGSLPLAQHF.

This clonotype turned up a few times. This sequence joins TRBV5-5 and TRBJ2-3; maybe TRBD1 (6 bases). V was shortened by 4 bases and J by 2 bases, with 17 bases between the two germline ends. The CDR3 totals 16 residues. Germline loops: CDR1 SGHKS, CDR2 YYEKEE (reference sequence). CDR3 in DNA: TGTGCCAGCAGCCCGGACAGACAATCCAACACAGATACGCAGTATTTT. This encodes CASSPDRQSNTDTQYF.

This clonotype was seen a handful of times. J is TRBJ2-5 and V is TRBV12-5; 7 bases match TRBD1. The trim removed 6 bases at V and 2 bases at J, leaving 6 bases unmatched. This CDR3 region has 14 residues. CDR1 is LGHNT and CDR2 is FRNRAP in the germline V gene. The CDR3 region is CASGLGTDQETQYF. The CDR3 bases are TGTGCTAGTGGCCTCGGGACAGATCAAGAGACCCAGTACTTC.

This clonotype has a count of ten or more. The chain carries TRBV7-2 and TRBJ1-4; D unclear. The V and J ends lost 2 bases and 4 bases respectively, with 5 bases between them. Germline V CDR1 and CDR2: SGHTA, FQGNSA. This CDR3 is 13 amino acids long. The CDR3 region has the DNA TGTGCCAGCAGCTTACAAAATAATGAAAAACTGTTTTTT. Amino acids: CASSLQNNEKLFF.

A note on this clonotype: A single base separates this from a much larger clone, so it may be a read error. V usage is TRBV3-1 and J usage is TRBJ1-3; the D gene is possibly TRBD1 (5 bases). The germline CDR1 and CDR2 sequences are LGHDT and YNNKEL (reference sequence). This CDR3 is built from 13 residues. The CDR3: CASTQGSGNTVYF. In DNA, the CDR3 is TGTGCCAGCACCCAGGGTTCTGGAAACACCGTATATTTT.

This clonotype was found many times. The chain combines TRBV6-2 or TRBV6-3 with TRBJ2-3; D perhaps matches TRBD1 (5 bases). The CDR3 extends over 16 amino acids. Trimming stripped 8 bases from V and 2 bases from J, with 20 bases between. Germline V lookup: CDR1 MNHEY, CDR2 SVGEGT. CDR3 residues: CASLSLGGADTDTQYF. Written as DNA, the CDR3 is TGTGCCAGCCTATCCTTGGGTGGGGCTGACACAGATACGCAGTATTTT.

This clonotype has at least ten counts. The genes are TRBV9 and TRBJ1-5; perhaps TRBD1 as D (5 bases). V was clipped by 3 bases and J by 4 bases, with 17 bases between them. The CDR3 is 16 amino acids. Germline CDR1 SGDLS, CDR2 YYNGEE. The CDR3 loop reads CASSASRDGLNQPQHF. In DNA form, the CDR3 reads TGTGCCAGCAGCGCGTCCCGGGACGGACTAAATCAGCCCCAGCATTTT.

This clonotype has a count of ten or more. The J gene is TRBJ2-5, the V gene TRBV24-1; D is perhaps TRBD2 (5 bases). V was pared by 6 bases and J by 4 bases, with 17 bases between. Germline V gene data show CDR1 as KGHDR and CDR2 as SFDVKD. CDR3 length: 15 amino acids. Here the CDR3 DNA reads TGTGCCACCAGTATTTCCAAAGAGGGCCGAGAGACCCAGTACTTC. This sequence encodes CATSISKEGRETQYF.

In this sample, this clonotype turned up many times. The chain combines TRBV9 with TRBJ2-5, with TRBD2 matching over 12 bases. Germline CDR1 SGDLS, CDR2 YYNGEE. The V segment lost 1 base and the J segment 5 bases; nucleotides outside the gene matches: 3. The CDR3 runs 15 residues. CDR3 in amino acids: CASSVTSGGSETQYF. CDR3 nucleotides: TGTGCCAGCAGCGTAACTAGCGGGGGGTCGGAGACCCAGTACTTC. The whole variable domain, filled in from reference TRBV9 and TRBJ2-5, reads DSGVTQTPKHLITATGQRVTLRCSPRSGDLSVYWYQQSLDQGLQFLIQYYNGEERAKGNILERFSAQQFPDLHSELNLSSLELGDSALYFCASSVTSGGSETQYFGPGTRLLVL.

This chain joins TRBV29-1 and TRBJ2-3, with D tentatively TRBD2 (6 bases). The V gene lost 4 bases and the J gene lost 4 bases, with 12 bases spanning the gap. This CDR3 region has 13 residues. CDR1 SQVTM and CDR2 ANQGSEA come from the germline V gene. CDR3 amino acids: CSVGLRGADTQYF. CDR3 bases: TGCAGCGTTGGCTTGCGGGGCGCAGATACGCAGTATTTT.

This clonotype was recorded at least ten times. The genes are TRBV4-3 and TRBJ1-6, with D perhaps matching TRBD1 (5 bases). Germline CDR1 LGHNA, CDR2 YSLEER. V was clipped by 4 bases and J by 7 bases, with 11 bases between them. CDR3 length: 14 amino acids. The chain's CDR3 is CASSLRVKNSPLHF. CDR3 DNA: TGCGCCAGCAGCCTCAGGGTGAAGAATTCACCCCTCCACTTT.

Details on this clonotype: One base separates it from a far larger clone, so it is likely a read error. Here the CDR3 DNA reads TGTGCCAGCAGCGTAGGAATAGGGTACTATGAGCAGTACTTC. As protein: CASSVGIGYYEQYF. This sequence joins TRBV9 and TRBJ2-7, with unresolved D. The length of the CDR3 is 14 residues. Deletions cut 0 bases from V and 7 bases from J, with 14 bases between. Per germline, CDR1 SGDLS and CDR2 YYNGEE.

This clonotype was detected ten times or more. The chain carries TRBV5-1 and TRBJ2-7, with 7 bases that match TRBD1. The CDR3 covers 14 residues. V trimming: 0 bases; J trimming: 2 bases; junction bases outside the gene matches: 2. CDR1 is SGHRS, CDR2 YFSETQ, per germline. CDR3 residues: CASSLGDSAYEQYF. CDR3 nucleotide sequence: TGCGCCAGCAGCTTGGGGGACAGTGCCTACGAGCAGTACTTC.

CDR3: CASSPPAPGNQPQHF. The CDR3 DNA sequence: TGTGCCAGCAGCCCGCCCGCGCCAGGCAATCAGCCCCAGCATTTT. The chain is built from TRBV6-1 and TRBJ1-5, with D uncertain. Between the trimmed V and J ends, which lost 6 bases and 2 bases, there was a span of 14 bases. Germline values: CDR1 MNHNS, CDR2 SASEGT. The CDR3 consists of 15 residues.

This chain uses TRBV7-6 with TRBJ2-5; TRBD2 aligns across 8 bases. The germline gives CDR1 SGHVS, CDR2 FNYEAQ. V lost 4 bases and J lost 5; bases outside the gene matches: 9. The CDR3 has 15 residues. The CDR3, as DNA: TGTGCCAGCAGCTCCTCCGGGGGGGCAGGGGAGACCCAGTACTTC. Its translation: CASSSSGGAGETQYF.

In this sample, this clonotype turned up many times. This sequence joins TRBV19 and TRBJ1-5; a possible D gene is TRBD1 (5 bases). Germline V CDR1 and CDR2: LNHDA, SQIVND (reference sequence). V lost 6 bases and J 2 bases, leaving 11 bases between the germline ends. The CDR3 spans 14 residues. This chain's CDR3 is CASSPQGGNQPQHF. The CDR3 DNA follows: TGTGCCAGTAGCCCTCAGGGCGGCAATCAGCCCCAGCATTTT.

The chain recombines TRBV5-5 with TRBJ2-1, with a tentative D call TRBD1 (6 bases). Germline CDR1 and CDR2: SGHKS and YYEKEE (reference sequence). The V gene lost 4 bases and the J gene lost 2 bases, with 13 bases spanning the gap. The CDR3 is made up of 15 amino acids. The CDR3 sequence is CASSRVGATYNEQFF. CDR3 nucleotides: TGTGCCAGCAGCCGGGTGGGGGCCACCTACAATGAGCAGTTCTTC.

This clonotype was detected many times. The chain carries TRBV5-1 and TRBJ1-1; D is perhaps TRBD1 (5 bases). This CDR3 spans 14 amino acids. Germline-derived CDR1 and CDR2 are SGHRS and YFSETQ. V was shortened by 4 bases and J by 1 base, with 11 bases between the two germline ends. For the CDR3, the DNA is TGCGCCAGCAGCCAGGGAACAGGGAACACTGAAGCTTTCTTT. Protein: CASSQGTGNTEAFF.

This clonotype appeared many times. The rearrangement uses TRBV29-1 and TRBJ1-1; 9 nucleotides match TRBD1. Trimming took 3 bases from V and 5 from J; bases not matched to a gene: 10. The germline V gene encodes CDR1 SQVTM and CDR2 ANQGSEA. This CDR3 is 15 amino acids long. CDR3 nucleotides: TGCAGCGTTGAGGGCCTACAGGGGGCGGATACTGAAGCTTTCTTT. It specifies CSVEGLQGADTEAFF.

This clonotype was counted many times. The chain couples TRBV29-1 to TRBJ2-1, with D tentatively TRBD1 (6 bases). CDR3 length equals 11 residues. CDR1 is SQVTM, CDR2 ANQGSEA, per germline. Trimming removed 5 bases from V and 5 bases from J, with 7 bases in between. CDR3 protein: CSVNRDNEQFF. The CDR3 DNA is TGCAGCGTTAACAGGGACAATGAGCAGTTCTTC.

The chain uses TRBV5-4 and TRBJ1-1; D unclear. The CDR3 has 15 amino acids. Germline assignment: CDR1 SGHNT and CDR2 YYREEE (reference sequence). V lost 0 bases and J lost 1, with 10 bases in between. In nucleotides, the CDR3 is TGTGCCAGCAGCTTGGTGGTGGGAGCGAACACTGAAGCTTTCTTT. Its protein product is CASSLVVGANTEAFF. Full variable domain (remainder filled in from reference TRBV5-4 and TRBJ1-1): ETGVTQSPTHLIKTRGQQVTLRCSSQSGHNTVSWYQQALGQGPQFIFQYYREEENGRGNFPPRFSGLQFPNYSSELNVNALELDDSALYLCASSLVVGANTEAFFGQGTRLTVV.